This TCR beta chain was documented in a study of cytomegalovirus exposure and HLA in healthy donors. About the research overall: Among about 200 million T cells, an earlier analysis found 117 million unique TCR beta sequences.

With 60 Vbeta and 13 Jbeta primers, the PCR was carried out. TCRdb keeps only in-frame clones here, not all; method: immunoSEQ multiplex PCR. The table lists about 92,000 clones, over 75% of them singletons. Concerning this clone itself: As yet, its antigen is unknown.

Study findings and constraints: Reported results showed that the classifier diagnosed cytomegalovirus status with high specificity and sensitivity. Generally TCR sequences proved uncommon, though certain public TCRs appeared in numerous donors. Presence/absence results assume similar sequencing depth per donor, which may not hold.

This TCR was recovered from a girl aged 2-10 years in good health and CMV-seropositive. The sequencing input was PBMCs.

The CDR3, as DNA: TGTGCCAGCAGTGAATCCCTAGAGTTTTCACCCCTCCACTTT. Its protein is CASSESLEFSPLHF. The J gene is TRBJ1-6, the V gene TRBV6-1; D unclear. Germline V gene sequence: CDR1 MNHNS, CDR2 SASEGT. V gave up 2 bases and J gave up 9 bases, with 11 bases separating them. The CDR3 has 14 amino acids.